These T cell receptor beta chains were read from a single sample in a study of blood T cells in healthy people across ages. One entry per CDR3 protein results from TCRdb running MiXCR on the 5' RACE reads. The sample records 1.5 million to 2 million distinct CDR3 sequences, under 30% being singletons. Sequencing was carried out using blood. These receptors originate from a woman younger than 45 in good health. CDR3s include the opening cysteine and the closing phenylalanine or tryptophan. The D gene is left open where the match is weak. Only part of the rows carry a size: once, few, many, or a class if the clone is expanded.

D,size,J,V,CDR3,DNA
.,many,TRBJ2-7,TRBV29-1,CSVALLTNGEQYF,TGCAGCGTTGCCCTCCTTACGAACGGCGAGCAGTACTTC
TRBD2,.,TRBJ2-7,TRBV20-1,CSAQPGGAGRAYEQYF,TGCAGTGCCCAGCCGGGGGGTGCGGGGAGGGCCTACGAGCAGTACTTC
TRBD1,many,TRBJ2-5,TRBV10-3,CAIKGTGETQYF,TGTGCCATCAAAGGGACAGGGGAGACCCAGTACTTC
TRBD1,once,TRBJ2-1,TRBV19,CASSLPGWTGGEQFF,TGTGCCAGTAGTCTCCCAGGGTGGACAGGGGGTGAGCAGTTCTTC
.,.,TRBJ1-5,TRBV5-1,CASTFPRQPQHF,TGCGCCAGCACCTTCCCGCGTCAGCCCCAGCATTTT
.,many,TRBJ2-1,TRBV15,CATSRDVVSYNEQFF,TGTGCCACCAGCAGAGACGTGGTTTCCTACAATGAGCAGTTCTTC
.,.,TRBJ1-1,TRBV15,CATSSQGTSEAFF,TGTGCCACCAGCAGTCAGGGGACCTCTGAAGCTTTCTTT
TRBD2,.,TRBJ2-3,TRBV27,CASSLSASGAIDTQYF,TGTGCCAGCAGTTTATCGGCTAGCGGTGCGATAGATACGCAGTATTTT
TRBD1,few,TRBJ2-1,TRBV30,CAWRMGQGSFYEQFF,TGTGCCTGGAGGATGGGACAGGGATCTTTCTATGAGCAGTTCTTC
TRBD1,.,TRBJ2-7,TRBV19,CASILTGEHEQYF,TGTGCCAGTATACTCACAGGGGAGCACGAGCAGTACTTC
.,.,TRBJ2-3,TRBV10-3,CAIGREATDTQYF,TGTGCCATCGGGCGGGAAGCCACAGATACGCAGTATTTT
TRBD1,.,TRBJ1-5,TRBV28,CAIRQGAYHPQHF,TGTGCCATCAGACAGGGGGCATATCATCCCCAGCATTTT
TRBD2,many,TRBJ2-7,TRBV11-2,CASSRIPTSGSTYEQYF,TGTGCCAGCAGCCGGATTCCAACTAGCGGGAGTACCTACGAGCAGTACTTC
.,.,TRBJ2-4,TRBV6-5,CASTKQGTNEQYF,TGTGCCAGCACCAAACAGGGAACGAATGAGCAGTACTTC
TRBD2,few,TRBJ2-1,TRBV3-1,CASSQGTSEYNEQFF,TGTGCCAGCAGCCAAGGCACTAGCGAATACAATGAGCAGTTCTTC
.,.,TRBJ2-3,TRBV6-2/TRBV6-3,CASGVAVRTDTQYF,TGTGCCAGCGGGGTAGCTGTTCGGACAGATACGCAGTATTTT
TRBD1,many,TRBJ2-1,TRBV5-1,CASSSQQGSSYNEQFF,TGCGCCAGCAGCTCCCAACAGGGGTCATCCTACAATGAGCAGTTCTTC
TRBD1,.,TRBJ2-1,TRBV7-7,CASSSNTGDSYNEQFF,TGTGCCAGCAGCTCAAACACAGGGGACTCCTACAATGAGCAGTTCTTC
.,.,TRBJ1-1,TRBV12-3/TRBV12-4,CASSPRLGGLGTEAFF,TGTGCCAGCAGTCCCCGCCTTGGGGGTTTAGGGACTGAAGCTTTCTTT
.,.,TRBJ2-7,TRBV11-2,CASSFNTGGAYKQYF,TGTGCCAGCAGTTTTAACACTGGAGGGGCGTACAAGCAGTACTTC
TRBD1,.,TRBJ2-7,TRBV27,CASSLSSSPGTGAGEQYF,TGTGCCAGCAGTTTATCTTCTTCCCCCGGGACAGGGGCAGGTGAGCAGTACTTC
TRBD1,.,TRBJ1-1,TRBV7-9,CASSFGTGLNTEAFF,TGTGCCAGCAGCTTCGGGACAGGGTTGAACACTGAAGCTTTCTTT
TRBD2,many,TRBJ2-1,TRBV12-3/TRBV12-4,CASINSGGYNEQFF,TGTGCCAGCATTAATAGCGGGGGATACAATGAGCAGTTCTTC
TRBD1,.,TRBJ1-1,TRBV6-6,CASSYSLRGQTEAFF,TGTGCCAGCAGTTACTCACTGAGGGGGCAGACTGAAGCTTTCTTT
.,once,TRBJ1-5,TRBV7-8,CASSLVVGFSNQPQHF,TGTGCCAGCAGCTTAGTGGTAGGGTTTAGCAATCAGCCCCAGCATTTT
.,.,TRBJ2-1,TRBV6-2/TRBV6-3,CASSYSSGGGWFF,TGTGCCAGCAGTTACTCTAGCGGAGGGGGCTGGTTCTTC
TRBD2,few,TRBJ2-2,TRBV6-6,CASSYESSGSEELFF,TGTGCCAGCAGTTACGAGTCTAGCGGGTCGGAGGAGCTGTTTTTT
.,.,TRBJ2-1,TRBV5-1,CASSSTPLQGAEQFF,TGCGCCAGCAGCTCCACTCCTTTACAGGGTGCGGAGCAGTTCTTC
.,.,TRBJ2-2,TRBV4-3,CASSQDGLRLSGELFF,TGCGCCAGCAGCCAAGATGGGCTGAGGTTGTCCGGGGAGCTGTTTTTT
.,.,TRBJ1-1,TRBV7-9,CASSPRQILGTEAFF,TGTGCCAGCAGCCCCCGACAGATTCTGGGCACTGAAGCTTTCTTT
.,.,TRBJ2-2,TRBV27,CASSASANTGELFF,TGTGCCAGCAGTGCTAGCGCGAACACCGGGGAGCTGTTTTTT
TRBD2,.,TRBJ2-1,TRBV13,CASSTGTSGSLYQDEQFF,TGTGCCAGCAGCACCGGGACTAGCGGGAGTTTATACCAGGATGAGCAGTTCTTC
.,few,TRBJ1-1,TRBV12-3/TRBV12-4,CASSFLPYLGQGEPNTEAFF,TGTGCCAGCAGTTTCCTACCTTACCTTGGGCAGGGAGAACCGAACACTGAAGCTTTCTTT
.,once,TRBJ2-2,TRBV19,CASSTGTRLGGGGELFF,TGTGCCAGTAGTACTGGGACGAGACTCGGGGGAGGAGGGGAGCTGTTTTTT
.,few,TRBJ1-1,TRBV20-1,CSARHGTKNTEAFF,TGCAGTGCTAGACACGGGACAAAGAACACTGAAGCTTTCTTT
TRBD1,.,TRBJ1-2,TRBV6-1,CASSEYYSGRGYGTGVYGYTF,TGTGCCAGCAGCGAATATTACTCGGGTCGCGGATACGGGACAGGGGTCTATGGCTACACCTTC
.,few,TRBJ2-2,TRBV7-9,CASTRRGSMTGELFF,TGTGCCAGCACCCGACGGGGCAGTATGACCGGGGAGCTGTTTTTT
TRBD1,few,TRBJ2-1,TRBV12-3/TRBV12-4,CASSDTGTGGYNEQFF,TGTGCCAGCAGTGATACCGGGACAGGGGGCTATAATGAGCAGTTCTTC
.,.,TRBJ2-1,TRBV5-1,CASSPEVSGRSVLDEQFF,TGCGCCAGCAGCCCAGAGGTTTCGGGACGGTCGGTTCTCGATGAGCAGTTCTTC
TRBD1,many,TRBJ2-4,TRBV7-2,CASSGTGGGIQYF,TGTGCCAGCAGCGGGACAGGGGGCGGCATTCAGTACTTC
.,.,TRBJ2-5,TRBV29-1,CNFYRGETQYF,TGCAACTTTTACCGGGGAGAGACCCAGTACTTC
.,.,TRBJ2-1,TRBV7-9,CASGSRSSYNEQFF,TGTGCCAGCGGAAGCAGGAGCTCCTACAATGAGCAGTTCTTC
.,many,TRBJ2-7,TRBV28,CASAPRDMLYEQYF,TGTGCCAGCGCACCCAGGGACATGCTCTACGAGCAGTACTTC
.,.,TRBJ1-2,TRBV10-3,CAISEGGLIGYTF,TGTGCCATCAGTGAAGGCGGGTTAATAGGCTACACCTTC
.,.,TRBJ1-5,TRBV6-2/TRBV6-3,CASSYRAGTSQPQHF,TGTGCCAGCAGTTACAGGGCAGGGACCTCTCAGCCCCAGCATTTT
TRBD1,few,TRBJ2-2,TRBV5-1,CASRPDRTGVGTGELFF,TGCGCCAGCAGGCCCGACCGGACAGGGGTGGGCACCGGGGAGCTGTTTTTT
.,.,TRBJ2-5,TRBV7-9,CASSSIGGEETQYF,TGTGCCAGCAGCTCAATAGGGGGGGAAGAGACCCAGTACTTC
TRBD1,many,TRBJ2-5,TRBV15,CATSRKQGAKETQYF,TGTGCCACCAGCAGGAAACAGGGGGCGAAGGAGACCCAGTACTTC
.,many,TRBJ2-7,TRBV4-1,CASSQDQKYEQYF,TGCGCCAGCAGCCAAGATCAGAAGTACGAGCAGTACTTC
TRBD1,few,TRBJ1-5,TRBV28,CASSETRDRVKSNQPQHF,TGTGCCAGCAGTGAAACCCGGGACAGGGTAAAAAGCAATCAGCCCCAGCATTTT
.,many,TRBJ2-1,TRBV29-1,CSVEWSGGQGYNEQFF,TGCAGCGTGGAGTGGAGCGGGGGACAGGGCTACAATGAGCAGTTCTTC
.,many,TRBJ1-2,TRBV6-6,CASTGHDYGYTF,TGTGCCAGCACCGGACACGACTATGGCTACACCTTC
TRBD1,few,TRBJ1-1,TRBV2,CASLFLRTGVPDTEAFF,TGTGCCAGTTTATTTCTGAGGACAGGGGTTCCAGATACTGAAGCTTTCTTT
.,few,TRBJ2-7,TRBV14,CASEGPRRLSSYEQYF,TGTGCCAGCGAGGGACCGAGGCGGCTAAGCTCCTACGAGCAGTACTTC